One T cell receptor (beta chain) is described in this entry. This entry is derived from a study of CD8+CD57+ T cells in acquired aplastic anemia. CDR1 SGDLS and CDR2 YYNGEE come from the germline V gene. Deletions cut 0 bases from V and 0 bases from J, with 7 bases between. CDR3 length: 15 amino acids. The authors sequenced patients whose flow cytometry had shown CD8+CD57+ cell expansion. The cohort consisted entirely of patients having severe acquired aplastic anemia. It was genomic DNA that served as the template for profiling TCR beta VDJ and CDR3. TCRdb called the reads again in MiXCR, with one record for every CDR3 protein. Counted here are roughly 200,000 distinct CDR3 sequences, more than 60% occurring once; the ten biggest clones make up 40% to 50%.

The source is a human donor with aplastic anemia. J is TRBJ2-1 and V is TRBV9; D may be TRBD1 or TRBD2 (5 bases each). Material for sequencing was sorted CD4+, CD8+, or CD8+CD57+ T cells (not recorded which) from PBMCs. CDR3 sequence: CASSVEGTSYNEQFF. In nucleotides, the CDR3 is TGTGCCAGCAGCGTAGAAGGGACCTCCTACAATGAGCAGTTCTTC.